This T cell receptor (beta chain) originates from a study of regulatory T cells in long-lasting Graves disease. According to the study, TCR beta libraries were built with iRepertoire HTBI primers and CDR3-region Arm-PCR. TCRdb independently ran MiXCR on the multiplex PCR reads; one entry per CDR3 protein. The repertoire holds 450,000 to 650,000 distinct CDR3 sequences, with 15% to 20% as singletons. Documented time point: newly diagnosed GD, antithyroid drugs for less than 3 months. Isolated PBMC RNA provided the starting material for the TCR library. The table lists this clonotype with a few counts. This sample was also put to use in a study of T cells in Graves' hyperthyroidism and ophthalmopathy.

The sequencing used peripheral blood mononuclear cells (PBMCs), collected at new diagnosis, from a patient treated with antithyroid drugs. The receptor's source is a woman aged 35-60 years with Graves disease.

The CDR3 bases are TGTGCCAGCAGCTTCAGGGCGGGGCCTGAAGCTTTCTTT. This codes for CASSFRAGPEAFF. The chain joins TRBV5-6 to TRBJ1-1; a weak D match, TRBD1 (5 bases). The germline V gene encodes CDR1 SGHDT and CDR2 YYEEEE. This CDR3 is 13 amino acids long. Trimming shortened V by 2 bases and J by 6 bases, and 11 bases separated the two germline ends. Filled out from reference TRBV5-6 and TRBJ1-1, the complete variable domain reads DAGVTQSPTHLIKTRGQQVTLRCSPKSGHDTVSWYQQALGQGPQFIFQYYEEEERQRGNFPDRFSGHQFPNYSSELNVNALLLGDSALYLCASSFRAGPEAFFGQGTRLTVV.